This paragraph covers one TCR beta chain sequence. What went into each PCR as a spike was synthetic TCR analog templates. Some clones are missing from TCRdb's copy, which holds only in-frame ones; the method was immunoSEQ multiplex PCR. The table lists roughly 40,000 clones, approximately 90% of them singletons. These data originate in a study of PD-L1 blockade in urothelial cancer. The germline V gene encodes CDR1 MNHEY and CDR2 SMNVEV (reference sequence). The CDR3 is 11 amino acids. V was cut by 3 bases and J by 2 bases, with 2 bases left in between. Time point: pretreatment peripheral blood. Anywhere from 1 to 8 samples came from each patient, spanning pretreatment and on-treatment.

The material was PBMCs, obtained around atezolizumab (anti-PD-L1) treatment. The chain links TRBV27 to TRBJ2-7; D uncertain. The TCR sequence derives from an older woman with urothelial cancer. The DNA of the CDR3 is TGTGCCAGCAGTTTCGCCTACGAGCAGTACTTC. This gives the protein CASSFAYEQYF.